The clone carrying this T cell receptor (beta chain) has a count of ten or more. This record belongs to a study of neurological immune-mediated disorders. The CDR3 extends over 14 amino acids. With 6 bases clipped from V and 9 bases from J, the junction kept 6 bases outside the gene matches. Germline V lookup: CDR1 MNHEY, CDR2 SMNVEV (reference sequence). One entry per CDR3 protein, called by TCRdb with MiXCR from the 5' RACE reads. The sample includes approximately 50,000 distinct CDR3 sequences, 3% to 4% of them seen just once. The sample comprised PBMCs. The chain combines TRBV27 with TRBJ2-3; 13 positions agree with TRBD2. The source is a man in his forties with multiple sclerosis. In DNA form, the CDR3 reads TGTGCCAGCAGACTAGCGGGGGGGCCTGGAACGCAGTATTTT. This encodes CASRLAGGPGTQYF.